The rows below give T cell receptor beta chains drawn from one sample of a study of tumor-infiltrating lymphocytes in oesophageal squamous cell carcinoma. TCRdb redid the calling of the PCR reads with MiXCR, one entry per CDR3 protein. The sample has over 8,500 distinct CDR3 sequences; roughly half are singletons. Sequenced: esophageal tumor tissue. The receptor set was obtained from a female donor with esophageal squamous cell carcinoma. CDR3s include the opening cysteine and the closing phenylalanine or tryptophan. D genes are given only for firm matches. Size tells how often a clone was seen (once, few, many) or the class of an expanded clone, and some rows leave it out.

clone_size	v_call	d_call	j_call	cdr3_aa	cdr3_nt
-	TRBV12-3/TRBV12-4	TRBD1	TRBJ1-5	CASSPGQGIYPQHF	TGTGCCAGCAGTCCAGGACAGGGAATCTATCCCCAGCATTTT
-	TRBV7-2	TRBD2	TRBJ2-5	CASSLRPSGGAGETQYF	TGTGCCAGCAGCTTAAGGCCTAGCGGGGGGGCCGGGGAGACCCAGTACTTC
medium-sized	TRBV11-2	-	TRBJ2-6	CASSLTTVSSGANVLTF	TGTGCCAGCAGCTTAACGACAGTGAGCTCTGGGGCCAACGTCCTGACTTTC
few	TRBV7-2	-	TRBJ2-1	CASSFYLNEQLF	TGTGCCAGCAGCTTCTATCTCAATGAGCAGTTGTTC
-	TRBV7-6	TRBD2	TRBJ2-7	CASSPRTSGEQYF	TGTGCTAGCAGCCCTAGGACTAGCGGTGAGCAGTACTTC
once	TRBV7-8	TRBD1	TRBJ1-2	CASSLEETGFSGYTF	TGTGCCAGCAGCCTCGAAGAGACAGGGTTCAGTGGCTACACCTTC
-	TRBV10-2	TRBD2	TRBJ2-1	CASRAWREDYEQFF	TGCGCCAGCAGGGCCTGGCGGGAGGATTATGAGCAGTTCTTC
-	TRBV7-2	-	TRBJ2-7	CASSLNTLLNYEQYF	TGTGCCAGCAGCCTGAACACCTTATTGAACTACGAGCAGTACTTC
many	TRBV6-1	-	TRBJ2-7	CASSARFYEQYF	TGTGCCAGCAGTGCTCGATTTTACGAGCAGTACTTC
-	TRBV7-6	-	TRBJ2-7	CASSLGGPLGEQYF	TGTGCCAGCAGCTTAGGGGGCCCCCTCGGCGAGCAGTACTTC
-	TRBV7-6	-	TRBJ2-1	CASSPGGGLGEQFF	TGTGCCAGCAGCCCAGGGGGGGGGCTAGGTGAGCAGTTCTTC
many	TRBV5-1	TRBD1	TRBJ2-3	CASTLQGHTDTQYF	TGCGCCAGCACACTACAGGGGCACACAGATACGCAGTATTTT
many	TRBV6-4	TRBD1	TRBJ1-5	CASSDLRQGHSNQPQHF	TGTGCCAGCAGTGACCTTCGACAGGGGCACAGCAATCAGCCCCAGCATTTT
-	TRBV7-6	-	TRBJ2-5	CASSSAGADQETQYF	TGTGCCAGCAGTTCAGCGGGCGCAGACCAAGAGACCCAGTACTTC
medium-sized	TRBV10-2	TRBD1	TRBJ1-4	CASRAGQGSTNEKLFF	TGCGCCAGTCGAGCGGGACAGGGCTCAACTAATGAAAAACTGTTTTTT
medium-sized	TRBV7-9	-	TRBJ2-3	CASSFQGSKIIDTQYF	TGTGCCAGCAGTTTTCAGGGTTCCAAAATTATAGATACGCAGTATTTT
-	TRBV11-2	-	TRBJ2-7	CASSLEQGYYEQYF	TGTGCCAGCAGCTTAGAACAGGGATACTACGAGCAGTACTTC
-	TRBV7-2	-	TRBJ1-1	CASSLGNLNTEAFF	TGTGCCAGCAGCTTAGGCAACCTGAACACTGAAGCTTTCTTT
many	TRBV4-2	-	TRBJ2-1	CASSLGTVSRYNEQFF	TGTGCCAGCAGTTTAGGGACTGTTAGTAGGTACAATGAGCAGTTCTTC
-	TRBV10-1	TRBD1	TRBJ1-1	CASSPGQGASTEAFF	TGCGCCAGCAGTCCGGGACAGGGGGCAAGTACTGAAGCTTTCTTT
-	TRBV7-6	-	TRBJ2-1	CASSYGGSSYNEQFF	TGTGCCAGCAGCTACGGGGGTAGCTCCTACAATGAGCAGTTCTTC
-	TRBV5-6	TRBD1	TRBJ2-5	CASSLGQGIQETQYF	TGTGCCAGCAGTCTTGGACAGGGCATTCAAGAGACCCAGTACTTC
-	TRBV7-2	-	TRBJ2-7	CASSLERESHEQYF	TGTGCCAGCAGCTTAGAAAGAGAGTCCCACGAGCAGTACTTC
few	TRBV28	TRBD2	TRBJ2-3	CASSLAGGPSTDTQYF	TGTGCCAGCAGTTTAGCGGGAGGGCCATCCACAGATACGCAGTATTTT
medium-sized	TRBV11-3	TRBD1	TRBJ2-1	CASSLRGTGGNEQFF	TGTGCCAGCAGCTTAAGAGGGACAGGGGGGAATGAGCAGTTCTTC
once	TRBV7-6	-	TRBJ2-7	CASSSTGTLAQYF	TGTGCTAGCAGCTCAACAGGAACGTTGGCCCAGTACTTC
-	TRBV6-8	-	TRBJ2-3	CASSYFWTDTQYF	TGTGCCAGCAGTTACTTCTGGACCGATACGCAGTATTTT
medium-sized	TRBV7-9	-	TRBJ2-3	CASRVKSTDTQYF	TGTGCCAGCAGGGTGAAGAGCACAGATACGCAGTATTTT
many	TRBV6-1	-	TRBJ1-4	CASSNPGNEKLFF	TGTGCCAGCAGTAATCCGGGTAATGAAAAACTGTTTTTT
medium-sized	TRBV5-4	-	TRBJ1-1	CASSPRFGTEAFF	TGTGCCAGCAGCCCCAGATTCGGGACTGAAGCTTTCTTT
-	TRBV6-1	TRBD2	TRBJ2-7	CASTPGLAYEQYF	TGTGCCAGCACCCCAGGACTAGCCTACGAGCAGTACTTC
-	TRBV18	-	TRBJ2-3	CASSLPGSGTDTQYF	TGTGCCAGCTCACTGCCGGGATCCGGCACAGATACGCAGTATTTT
-	TRBV7-2	-	TRBJ1-6	CASSPGARSPLHF	TGTGCCAGCAGTCCAGGGGCACGTTCACCCCTCCACTTT
-	TRBV7-2	TRBD2	TRBJ2-5	CASSLVASGRGQETQYF	TGTGCCAGCAGCTTAGTTGCTAGCGGGAGGGGCCAAGAGACCCAGTACTTC
-	TRBV6-8	TRBD1	TRBJ2-3	CASSGLPGQGMNTQYF	TGTGCCAGCAGCGGTTTACCGGGACAGGGGATGAATACGCAGTATTTT
large	TRBV7-2	-	TRBJ2-3	CASSLRALATDTQYF	TGTGCCAGCAGCTTAAGGGCGCTAGCAACAGATACGCAGTATTTT
many	TRBV6-1	TRBD2	TRBJ2-2	CASRRGRGGPGELFF	TGTGCCAGCAGAAGGGGGCGGGGGGGCCCCGGGGAGCTGTTTTTT
many	TRBV6-1	-	TRBJ2-3	CASSWDLTDTQYF	TGTGCCAGCAGTTGGGATCTCACAGATACGCAGTATTTT
-	TRBV7-3	-	TRBJ1-1	CASRIDRNTEAFF	TGTGCCAGCCGGATCGACAGAAACACTGAAGCTTTCTTT
-	TRBV7-3	-	TRBJ2-7	CASSSPRTRSYEQYF	TGTGCCAGCAGCTCGCCCCGGACACGTTCCTACGAGCAGTACTTC
medium-sized	TRBV7-9	-	TRBJ2-1	CASSLDRSVAAEQFF	TGTGCCAGCAGCTTAGATAGGAGCGTAGCCGCTGAGCAGTTCTTC